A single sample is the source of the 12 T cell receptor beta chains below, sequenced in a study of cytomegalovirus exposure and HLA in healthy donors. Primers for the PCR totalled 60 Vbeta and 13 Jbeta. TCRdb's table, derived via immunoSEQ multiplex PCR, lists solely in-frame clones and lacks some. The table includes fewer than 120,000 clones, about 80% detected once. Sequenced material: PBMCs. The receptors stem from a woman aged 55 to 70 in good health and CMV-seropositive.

CDR3 amino acids: CASSQDPGTSFHTQYF. CDR3 bases: TGCGCCAGCAGCCAGGATCCCGGGACTAGTTTCCATACGCAGTATTTT. This sequence joins TRBV4-1 and TRBJ2-3; 8 nucleotides align to TRBD2. Germline V lookup: CDR1 MGHRA, CDR2 YSYEKL. The V segment lost 3 bases and the J segment 7 bases; nucleotides outside the gene matches: 12. The CDR3 spans 16 residues.

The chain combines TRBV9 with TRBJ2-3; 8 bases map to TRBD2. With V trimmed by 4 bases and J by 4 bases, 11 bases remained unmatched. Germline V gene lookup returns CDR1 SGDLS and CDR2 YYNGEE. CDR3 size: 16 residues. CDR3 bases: TGTGCCAGCAGCCACCGAGCGGGAGCAGGGGCAGATACGCAGTATTTT. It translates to CASSHRAGAGADTQYF.

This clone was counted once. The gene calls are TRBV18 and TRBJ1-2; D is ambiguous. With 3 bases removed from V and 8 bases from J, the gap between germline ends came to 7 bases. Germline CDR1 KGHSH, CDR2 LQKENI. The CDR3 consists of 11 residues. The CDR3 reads CASSPVEGYTF. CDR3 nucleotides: TGTGCCAGCTCACCCGTAGAGGGCTACACCTTC.

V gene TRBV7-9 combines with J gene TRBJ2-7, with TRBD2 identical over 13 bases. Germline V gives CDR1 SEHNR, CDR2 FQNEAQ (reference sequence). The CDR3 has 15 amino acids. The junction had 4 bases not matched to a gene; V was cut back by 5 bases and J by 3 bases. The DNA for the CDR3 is TGTGCCAGCAGCCCCCGACTAGCGGGGGGCTACGAGCAGTACTTC. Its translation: CASSPRLAGGYEQYF.

In nucleotides, the CDR3 is TGTGCCATCAGTGGCTTAAGCGGCACAGATACGCAGTATTTT. Translated, it gives CAISGLSGTDTQYF. The V call is TRBV10-3, the J call TRBJ2-3, with D unclear. CDR1 and CDR2 from the germline V gene are ENHRY and SYGVKD. Trimming took off 4 bases at V and 1 base at J, with 9 bases between the two ends. This CDR3 is built from 14 residues.

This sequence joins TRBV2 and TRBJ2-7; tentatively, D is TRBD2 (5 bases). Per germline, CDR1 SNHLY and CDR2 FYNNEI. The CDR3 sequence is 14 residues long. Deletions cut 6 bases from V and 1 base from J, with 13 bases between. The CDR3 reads CASRLEGTSYEQYF. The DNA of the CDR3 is TGTGCCAGCAGGCTCGAGGGAACATCCTACGAGCAGTACTTC.

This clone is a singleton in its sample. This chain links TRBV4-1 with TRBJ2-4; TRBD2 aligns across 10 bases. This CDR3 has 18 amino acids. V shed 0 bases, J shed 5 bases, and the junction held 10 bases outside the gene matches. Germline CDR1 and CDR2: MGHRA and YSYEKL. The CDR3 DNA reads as TGCGCCAGCAGCCAAGATCCTCGGCTAGCGGGAGCGGAAAACATTCAGTACTTC. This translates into CASSQDPRLAGAENIQYF.

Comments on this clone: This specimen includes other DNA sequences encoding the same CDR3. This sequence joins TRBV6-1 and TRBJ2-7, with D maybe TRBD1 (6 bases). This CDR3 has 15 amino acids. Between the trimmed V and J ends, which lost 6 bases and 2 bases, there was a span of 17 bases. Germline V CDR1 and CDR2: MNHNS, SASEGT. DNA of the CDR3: TGTGCCAGCAGCCACCAGGGGCAGGGGACCTACGAGCAGTACTTC. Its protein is CASSHQGQGTYEQYF.

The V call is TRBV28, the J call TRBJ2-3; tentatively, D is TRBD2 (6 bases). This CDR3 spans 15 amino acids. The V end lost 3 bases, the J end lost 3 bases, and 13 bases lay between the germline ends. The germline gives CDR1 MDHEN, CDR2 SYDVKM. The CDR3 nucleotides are TGTGCCAGCAGTTTCGGGGGAGCGGTGACAGATACGCAGTATTTT. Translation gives CASSFGGAVTDTQYF.

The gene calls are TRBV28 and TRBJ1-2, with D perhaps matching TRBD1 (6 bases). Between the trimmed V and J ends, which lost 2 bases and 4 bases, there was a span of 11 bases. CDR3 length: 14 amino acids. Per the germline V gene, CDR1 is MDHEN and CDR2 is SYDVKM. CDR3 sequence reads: CASSLRGGGYGYTF. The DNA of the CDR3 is TGTGCCAGCAGTTTACGGGGGGGCGGCTATGGCTACACCTTC.

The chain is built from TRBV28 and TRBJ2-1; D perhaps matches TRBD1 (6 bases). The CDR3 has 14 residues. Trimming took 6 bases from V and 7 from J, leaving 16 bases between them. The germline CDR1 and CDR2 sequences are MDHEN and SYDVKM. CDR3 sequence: CASRQATGLNEQFF. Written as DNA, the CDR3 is TGTGCCAGCAGGCAAGCTACAGGGTTAAATGAGCAGTTCTTC. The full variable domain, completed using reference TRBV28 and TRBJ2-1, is DVKVTQSSRYLVKRTGEKVFLECVQDMDHENMFWYRQDPGLGLRLIYFSYDVKMKEKGDIPEGYSVSREKKERFSLILESASTNQTSMYLCASRQATGLNEQFFGPGTRLTVL.

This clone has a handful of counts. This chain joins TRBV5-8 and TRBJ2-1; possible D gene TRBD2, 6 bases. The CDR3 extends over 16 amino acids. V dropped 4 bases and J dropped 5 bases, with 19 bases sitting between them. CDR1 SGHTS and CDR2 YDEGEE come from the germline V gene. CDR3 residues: CASSQRPGLIHNEQFF. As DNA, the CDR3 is TGTGCCAGCAGCCAACGCCCGGGACTCATCCACAATGAGCAGTTCTTC.